Listed here are 28 T cell receptor beta chains from one sample, sequenced in a study of blood T cell repertoires in COVID-19. The assay was immunoSEQ multiplex PCR, and TCRdb's table has in-frame clones only and misses some. The sample holds about 80,000 clones; roughly 80% are singletons and the top ten take 10% to 15%. Sequencing used peripheral blood. The receptors were sampled from an elderly man with acute or convalescent COVID-19.

The rearrangement uses TRBV13 and TRBJ2-7, with no clear D. Per the germline V gene, CDR1 is PRHDT and CDR2 is FYEKMQ (reference sequence). The CDR3 sequence is 12 residues long. V lost 6 bases and J lost 0, with 6 bases in between. The CDR3: CASRLRSYEQYF. The CDR3 DNA is TGTGCCAGCAGACTACGCTCCTACGAGCAGTACTTC.

The chain uses TRBV7-2 and TRBJ1-6; 10 bases line up with TRBD1. V dropped 1 base and J dropped 9; count of bases not matched to a gene: 6. The CDR3 length is 16 residues. Germline values: CDR1 SGHTA, CDR2 FQGNSA. The CDR3, as DNA: TGTGCCAGCAGCTTAGTGGGGACAGGGGATCGTTCACCCCTCCACTTT. It is translated as CASSLVGTGDRSPLHF.

The V and J genes are TRBV2 and TRBJ1-6, with 9 bases that match TRBD1. With V trimmed by 4 bases and J by 5 bases, 9 bases remained unmatched. CDR3 length: 17 amino acids. Germline CDR1 SNHLY, CDR2 FYNNEI. CDR3 DNA: TGTGCCAGCAGTGCCGAAGGACAGGGGTTAGATAATTCACCCCTCCACTTT. It codes for CASSAEGQGLDNSPLHF.

The table lists this clone with a few counts. J is TRBJ1-3 and V is TRBV6-5, with D maybe TRBD1 (5 bases). CDR3 length: 13 residues. Trimming shortened V by 8 bases and J by 8 bases, and 16 bases separated the two germline ends. The germline gives CDR1 MNHEY, CDR2 SVGAGI. The CDR3 DNA is TGTGCCAGCGATCCAGGGCACTATTACACCATATATTTT. It specifies CASDPGHYYTIYF.

This clone is categorized as medium-sized (0.01 to 0.1%). This chain links TRBV9 with TRBJ1-2; maybe TRBD1 (6 bases). The germline V gene has CDR1 SGDLS and CDR2 YYNGEE. This CDR3 comprises 15 residues. Trimming took 4 bases from V and 2 from J, leaving 15 bases between them. The CDR3 nucleotides are TGTGCCAGCAGCTCCTCAACAGGGTCCAACTATGGCTACACCTTC. Protein: CASSSSTGSNYGYTF.

The V gene is TRBV19, the J gene TRBJ2-3, with TRBD1 identical over 9 bases. J gave up 1 base and V 5 bases, and 4 bases lay outside the gene matches. The CDR3 consists of 15 residues. Per germline, CDR1 LNHDA and CDR2 SQIVND (reference sequence). For the CDR3, the DNA is TGTGCCAGTAGTGGGGACAGGGTCCGCACAGATACGCAGTATTTT. Encoded protein: CASSGDRVRTDTQYF.

CDR3 DNA sequence: TGTGCCAGCAGGGGACTAGCGGGTTCTGAGCAGTTCTTC. This gives the protein CASRGLAGSEQFF. The chain recombines TRBV12-3 or TRBV12-4 with TRBJ2-1; 12 nucleotides match TRBD2. With 6 bases clipped from V and 9 bases from J, the junction kept 3 bases outside the gene matches. This CDR3 is built from 13 residues.

This clone was observed a handful of times. The rearrangement links TRBV30 to TRBJ1-6, with D perhaps TRBD1 (5 bases). The CDR3 loop spans 11 amino acids. The V end was cut by 1 base, the J end by 16 bases, with 11 bases between. CDR1 is GTSNPN, CDR2 SVGIG, per germline (reference sequence). The CDR3 sequence is CAWSATAPLHF. The DNA of the CDR3 is TGTGCCTGGAGTGCGACAGCCCCACTCCACTTT.

This chain uses TRBV24-1 with TRBJ2-7; TRBD1 agrees at 8 bases. Losses at the gene ends were 7 bases for V and 4 bases for J; bases not matched to a gene: 5. The CDR3 has 13 amino acids. Germline values: CDR1 KGHDR, CDR2 SFDVKD. Written as DNA, the CDR3 is TGTGCCACCAGGGGACAGGTGGTATACGAGCAGTACTTC. This translates into CATRGQVVYEQYF.

CDR3 region: CASSLGRDRGTYEQYF. CDR3 bases: TGTGCCAGCAGCTTGGGAAGGGACAGGGGTACCTACGAGCAGTACTTC. The rearrangement uses TRBV5-4 and TRBJ2-7, with 10 bases aligning to TRBD1. The CDR3 is 16 amino acids. The germline V gene has CDR1 SGHNT and CDR2 YYREEE (reference sequence). The V segment lost 0 bases and the J segment 2 bases; nucleotides outside the gene matches: 5.

The chain recombines TRBV7-3 with TRBJ2-3; perhaps TRBD2 as D (5 bases). This CDR3 is 12 amino acids long. From germline, CDR1 is SGHTA and CDR2 FQGTGA. V was shortened by 5 bases and J by 8 bases, with 11 bases between the two germline ends. The CDR3 sequence is CASSKKGSTQYF. CDR3 coding DNA: TGTGCCAGCAGCAAGAAAGGGAGTACGCAGTATTTT.

The chain carries TRBV2 and TRBJ1-5, with 7 positions matching TRBD1. This CDR3 is built from 15 residues. Unmatched junction bases numbered 8, after V lost 4 bases and J lost 5 bases. The germline CDR1 and CDR2 sequences are SNHLY and FYNNEI. The CDR3 here is CASSASGTAHQPQHF. The CDR3 DNA reads as TGTGCCAGCAGTGCCTCCGGGACAGCACATCAGCCCCAGCATTTT. The full variable domain, in which reference TRBV2 and TRBJ1-5 provide the parts outside the CDR3, is EPEVTQTPSHQVTQMGQEVILRCVPISNHLYFYWYRQILGQKVEFLVSFYNNEISEKSEIFDDQFSVERPDGSNFTLKIRSTKLEDSAMYFCASSASGTAHQPQHFGDGTRLSIL.

V gene TRBV25-1 combines with J gene TRBJ2-3; D is uncertain. The CDR3 runs 13 residues. CDR1 and CDR2 from the germline V gene are MGHDK and SYGVNS. V was clipped by 0 bases and J by 7 bases, with 8 bases between them. The CDR3 loop is CASSEYELHTQYF. The CDR3 region has the DNA TGTGCCAGCAGTGAATATGAGTTACATACGCAGTATTTT. Based on the CDR3 plus reference TRBV25-1 and TRBJ2-3, the full variable domain is EADIYQTPRYLVIGTGKKITLECSQTMGHDKMYWYQQDPGMELHLIHYSYGVNSTEKGDLSSESTVSRIRTEHFPLTLESARPSHTSQYLCASSEYELHTQYFGPGTRLTVL.

This chain connects TRBV25-1 to TRBJ1-1; D is possibly TRBD1 (5 bases). There are 12 residues in the CDR3. Trimming took off 3 bases at V and 8 bases at J, with 10 bases between the two ends. Germline values: CDR1 MGHDK, CDR2 SYGVNS. The CDR3 nucleotides are TGTGCCAGCAGTGACGCGGGACTGGAAGCTTTCTTT. Protein product: CASSDAGLEAFF. Filled out from reference TRBV25-1 and TRBJ1-1, the complete variable domain reads EADIYQTPRYLVIGTGKKITLECSQTMGHDKMYWYQQDPGMELHLIHYSYGVNSTEKGDLSSESTVSRIRTEHFPLTLESARPSHTSQYLCASSDAGLEAFFGQGTRLTVV.

The chain recombines TRBV6-2 or TRBV6-3 with TRBJ1-2; 7 nucleotides align to TRBD1. CDR1 and CDR2 (germline): MNHEY, SVGEGT. J was trimmed by 2 bases and V by 0 bases; bases with no gene match: 3. This CDR3 spans 15 amino acids. CDR3 nucleotide sequence: TGTGCCAGCAGTTACTCGGGGACAGTGAACTATGGCTACACCTTC. Protein sequence: CASSYSGTVNYGYTF.

The chain joins TRBV2 to TRBJ1-6; D not resolved. The V and J ends lost 3 bases and 5 bases respectively, with 11 bases between them. The CDR3 runs to 15 residues. Per the germline V gene, CDR1 is SNHLY and CDR2 is FYNNEI. DNA for the CDR3: TGTGCCAGCAGTGAGAGGTTAAGTAATAATTCACCCCTCCACTTT. It is translated as CASSERLSNNSPLHF. The full variable domain, in which reference TRBV2 and TRBJ1-6 provide the parts outside the CDR3, is EPEVTQTPSHQVTQMGQEVILRCVPISNHLYFYWYRQILGQKVEFLVSFYNNEISEKSEIFDDQFSVERPDGSNFTLKIRSTKLEDSAMYFCASSERLSNNSPLHFGNGTRLTVT.

V is TRBV6-2 or TRBV6-3 and J is TRBJ2-7; D remains ambiguous. Germline V gene lookup returns CDR1 MNHEY and CDR2 SVGEGT. The ends were cut back, 5 bases at V and 2 bases at J, with 7 bases in the middle. The CDR3 is 12 amino acids. CDR3 nucleotides: TGTGCCAGCAGTAAGCTGACCTACGAGCAGTACTTC. This encodes CASSKLTYEQYF.

This chain joins TRBV28 and TRBJ1-3; the match to TRBD1 covers 8 bases. Germline-derived CDR1 and CDR2 are MDHEN and SYDVKM. Losses at the gene ends were 6 bases for V and 1 base for J; bases not matched to a gene: 8. CDR3 length: 16 residues. The CDR3 region has the DNA TGTGCCAGCAGCCCTGGGACAGGCACTTCTGGAAACACCATATATTTT. The encoded protein is CASSPGTGTSGNTIYF. The full variable domain, with the rest looked up from reference TRBV28 and TRBJ1-3, is DVKVTQSSRYLVKRTGEKVFLECVQDMDHENMFWYRQDPGLGLRLIYFSYDVKMKEKGDIPEGYSVSREKKERFSLILESASTNQTSMYLCASSPGTGTSGNTIYFGEGSWLTVV.

The rearrangement links TRBV10-3 to TRBJ2-3; D gene uncertain. Germline CDR1 ENHRY, CDR2 SYGVKD. This CDR3 contains 11 residues. Trimming took off 4 bases at V and 3 bases at J, with 2 bases between the two ends. This CDR3 is CAISVTDTQYF. In nucleotides, the CDR3 is TGTGCCATCAGTGTAACAGATACGCAGTATTTT.

The chain employs TRBV6-4 and TRBJ1-6, with 8 positions matching TRBD1. Germline V gives CDR1 MRHNA, CDR2 SNTAGT. The CDR3 is made up of 17 amino acids. V lost 4 bases to trimming and J lost 9 bases; unmatched junction nucleotides: 14. The CDR3 spells CASSGRTGSRSRSPLHF. Here the CDR3 DNA reads TGTGCCAGCAGTGGAAGGACAGGGTCACGTTCTCGTTCACCCCTCCACTTT.

V usage is TRBV15 and J usage is TRBJ2-7; D remains unclear. The CDR3 spans 15 residues. Per germline, CDR1 LNHNV and CDR2 YYDKDF (reference sequence). Trimming left V 0 bases short and J 2 bases short, with 11 bases between. The CDR3 bases are TGTGCCACCAGCAGAGAATTGAATGGAGCCTACGAGCAGTACTTC. Translated: CATSRELNGAYEQYF.

This sequence joins TRBV19 and TRBJ2-7, with 9 bases that match TRBD1. The ends lost 4 bases at V and 1 base at J; junction bases unmatched: 5. Germline loops: CDR1 LNHDA, CDR2 SQIVND (reference sequence). The CDR3 sequence is 15 residues long. DNA for the CDR3: TGTGCCAGTAGTACAGGGACAGGGAGTTCCTACGAGCAGTACTTC. It is translated as CASSTGTGSSYEQYF.

This chain connects TRBV5-1 to TRBJ1-6; 7 bases align to TRBD1. Germline CDR1 reads SGHRS; CDR2 reads YFSETQ. Trimming cost V 4 bases and J 7 bases; bases outside gene matches: 14. The CDR3 is 17 amino acids. The CDR3 region is CASSGVPGQSGNSPLHF. CDR3 bases: TGCGCCAGCAGCGGGGTCCCGGGACAGTCAGGAAATTCACCCCTCCACTTT.

The chain couples TRBV30 to TRBJ1-4; D call uncertain. The ends were cut back, 4 bases at V and 3 bases at J, with 12 bases in the middle. The germline V gene encodes CDR1 GTSNPN and CDR2 SVGIG (reference sequence). This CDR3 has 14 residues. The CDR3 reads CAWKSAGANEKLFF. CDR3 nucleotide sequence: TGTGCCTGGAAATCTGCCGGGGCTAATGAAAAACTGTTTTTT.

The chain carries TRBV5-6 and TRBJ1-1; weak D call: TRBD1 (6 bases). Germline CDR1 is SGHDT and CDR2 is YYEEEE. Trimming removed 3 bases from V and 0 bases from J, with 12 bases in between. The CDR3 runs to 15 residues. CDR3 bases: TGTGCCAGCAGCTCAGGTACAGGGATGAACACTGAAGCTTTCTTT. This sequence encodes CASSSGTGMNTEAFF.

This clone was counted a few times. The V and J genes are TRBV3-1 (or the pseudogene TRBV3-2) and TRBJ1-4, with D possibly matching TRBD1 (5 bases). Trimming pared 1 base from V and 3 bases from J, leaving 9 bases between. This CDR3 region has 15 residues. From germline, CDR1 is LGHDT and CDR2 YNNKEL (reference sequence). The CDR3 region is CASSQAGIANEKLFF. The DNA of the CDR3 is TGTGCCAGCAGCCAAGCAGGGATAGCTAATGAAAAACTGTTTTTT.

CDR3 bases: TGTGCCAGCAGCCAAGGGCGACTAGCGGGGGACTACAATGAGCAGTTCTTC. Translated: CASSQGRLAGDYNEQFF. This chain uses TRBV14 with TRBJ2-1; 12 bases are shared with TRBD2. The CDR3 has 17 residues. After removal of 1 base from V and 3 bases from J, the junction contained 4 bases not matched to a gene. CDR1 is SGHDN and CDR2 is FVKESK in the germline V gene.

The rearrangement joins TRBV7-3 to TRBJ1-1; D remains ambiguous. Germline V CDR1 and CDR2: SGHTA, FQGTGA. V was shortened by 1 base and J by 2 bases, with 5 bases between the two germline ends. CDR3 size: 13 residues. In nucleotides, the CDR3 is TGTGCCAGCAGCTTAAGACAAAACACTGAAGCTTTCTTT. Its protein is CASSLRQNTEAFF.